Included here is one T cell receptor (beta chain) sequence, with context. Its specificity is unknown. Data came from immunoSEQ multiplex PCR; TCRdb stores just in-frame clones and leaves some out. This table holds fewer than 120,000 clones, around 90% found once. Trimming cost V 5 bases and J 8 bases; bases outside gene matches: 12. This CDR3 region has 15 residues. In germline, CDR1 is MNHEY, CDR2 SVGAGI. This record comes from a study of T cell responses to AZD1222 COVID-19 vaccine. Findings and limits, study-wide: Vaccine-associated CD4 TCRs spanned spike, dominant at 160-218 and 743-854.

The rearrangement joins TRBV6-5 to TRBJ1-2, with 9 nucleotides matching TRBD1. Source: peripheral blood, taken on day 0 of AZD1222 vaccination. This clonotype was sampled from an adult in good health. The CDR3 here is CASSKTRTGVFGYTF. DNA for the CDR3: TGTGCCAGCAGTAAAACACGGACAGGGGTCTTCGGCTACACCTTC.